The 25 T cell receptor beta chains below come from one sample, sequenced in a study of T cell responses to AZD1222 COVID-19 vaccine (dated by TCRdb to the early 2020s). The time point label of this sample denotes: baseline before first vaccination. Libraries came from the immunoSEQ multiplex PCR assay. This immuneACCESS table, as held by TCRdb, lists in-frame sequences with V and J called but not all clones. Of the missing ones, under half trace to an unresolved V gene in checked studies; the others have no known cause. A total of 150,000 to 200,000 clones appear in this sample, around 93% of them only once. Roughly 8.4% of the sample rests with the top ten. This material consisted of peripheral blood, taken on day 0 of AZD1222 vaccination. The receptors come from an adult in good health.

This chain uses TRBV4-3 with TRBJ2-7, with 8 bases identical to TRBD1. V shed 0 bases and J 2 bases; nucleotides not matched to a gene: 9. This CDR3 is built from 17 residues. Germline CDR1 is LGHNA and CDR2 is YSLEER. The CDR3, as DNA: TGCGCCAGCAGCCAAGATCTTGCGGACAGGGAGGCCTACGAGCAGTACTTC. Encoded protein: CASSQDLADREAYEQYF.

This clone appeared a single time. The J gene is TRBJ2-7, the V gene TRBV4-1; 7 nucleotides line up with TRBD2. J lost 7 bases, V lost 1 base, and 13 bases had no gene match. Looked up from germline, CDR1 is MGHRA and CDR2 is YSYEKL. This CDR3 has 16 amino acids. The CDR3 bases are TGCGCCAGCAGCCAAGCGACGGGAGGCCTCCATATTGAGCAGTACTTC. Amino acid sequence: CASSQATGGLHIEQYF.

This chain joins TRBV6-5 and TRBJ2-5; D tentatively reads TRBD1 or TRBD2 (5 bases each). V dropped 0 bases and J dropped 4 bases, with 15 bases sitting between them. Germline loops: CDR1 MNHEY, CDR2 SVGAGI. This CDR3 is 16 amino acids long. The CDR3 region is CASSYSGTAKGETQYF. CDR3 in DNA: TGTGCCAGCAGTTACTCCGGGACGGCAAAAGGAGAGACCCAGTACTTC.

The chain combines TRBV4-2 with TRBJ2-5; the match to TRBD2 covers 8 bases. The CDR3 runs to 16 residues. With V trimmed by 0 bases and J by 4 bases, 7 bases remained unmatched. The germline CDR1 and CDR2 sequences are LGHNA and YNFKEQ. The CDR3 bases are TGTGCCAGCAGCCAAGAGGGCGGGAGGTCGGGAGAGACCCAGTACTTC. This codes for CASSQEGGRSGETQYF.

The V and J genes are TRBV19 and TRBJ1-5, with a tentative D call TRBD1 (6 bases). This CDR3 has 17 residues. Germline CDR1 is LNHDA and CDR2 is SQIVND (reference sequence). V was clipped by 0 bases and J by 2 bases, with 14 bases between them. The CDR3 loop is CASSIDPDRPGNQPQHF. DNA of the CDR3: TGTGCCAGTAGTATAGATCCGGACAGACCGGGCAATCAGCCCCAGCATTTT.

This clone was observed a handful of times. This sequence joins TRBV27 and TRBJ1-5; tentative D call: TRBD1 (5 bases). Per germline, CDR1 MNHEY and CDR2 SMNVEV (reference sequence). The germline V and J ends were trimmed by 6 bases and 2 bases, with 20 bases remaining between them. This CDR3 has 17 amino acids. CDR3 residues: CASSPLRGGNGNQPQHF. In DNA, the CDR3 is TGTGCCAGCAGCCCCCTTCGGGGGGGGAACGGCAATCAGCCCCAGCATTTT.

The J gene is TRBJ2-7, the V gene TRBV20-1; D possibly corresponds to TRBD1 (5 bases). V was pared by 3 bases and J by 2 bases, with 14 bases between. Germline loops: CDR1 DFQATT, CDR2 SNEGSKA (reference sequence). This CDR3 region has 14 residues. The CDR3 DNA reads TGCAGTGCTAGTGGGGCAGCCGTAACCTACGAGCAGTACTTC. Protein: CSASGAAVTYEQYF.

DNA of the CDR3: TGTGCCAGCAGTCGCGCGACAGATTCCTACGAGCAGTACTTC. This gives the protein CASSRATDSYEQYF. The chain recombines TRBV6-5 with TRBJ2-7, with D possibly being TRBD1 (5 bases). Germline V CDR1 and CDR2: MNHEY, SVGAGI. The CDR3 sequence is 14 residues long. V lost 5 bases to trimming and J lost 1 base, with 12 bases between them.

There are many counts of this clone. CDR3 DNA: TGTGCCAGCGTCACAGCTGGGGCCAACGTCCTGACTTTC. This sequence encodes CASVTAGANVLTF. The chain joins TRBV12-3 or TRBV12-4 to TRBJ2-6, with D unclear. Between the trimmed V and J ends, which lost 8 bases and 2 bases, there was a span of 7 bases. The CDR3 consists of 13 residues.

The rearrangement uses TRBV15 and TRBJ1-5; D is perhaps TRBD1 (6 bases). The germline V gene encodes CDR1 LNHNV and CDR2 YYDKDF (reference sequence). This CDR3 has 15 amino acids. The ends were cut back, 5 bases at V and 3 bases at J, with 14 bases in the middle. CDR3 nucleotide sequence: TGTGCCACCAGCGGATACAGGGTTGACAATCAGCCCCAGCATTTT. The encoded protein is CATSGYRVDNQPQHF.

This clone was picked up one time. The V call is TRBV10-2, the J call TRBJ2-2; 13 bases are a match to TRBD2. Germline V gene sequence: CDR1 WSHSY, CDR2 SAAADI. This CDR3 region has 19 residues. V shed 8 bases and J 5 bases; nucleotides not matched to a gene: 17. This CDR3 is CASGGSAGLAGSGTGELFF. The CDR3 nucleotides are TGCGCCAGCGGGGGCTCGGCGGGACTAGCGGGGAGTGGGACCGGGGAGCTGTTTTTT.

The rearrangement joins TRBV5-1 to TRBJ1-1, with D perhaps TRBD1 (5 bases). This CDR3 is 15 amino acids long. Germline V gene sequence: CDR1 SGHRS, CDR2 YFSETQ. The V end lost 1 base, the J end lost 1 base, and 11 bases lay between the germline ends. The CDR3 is CASSLTLQENTEAFF. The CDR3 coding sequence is TGCGCCAGCAGCTTGACCCTACAGGAGAACACTGAAGCTTTCTTT.

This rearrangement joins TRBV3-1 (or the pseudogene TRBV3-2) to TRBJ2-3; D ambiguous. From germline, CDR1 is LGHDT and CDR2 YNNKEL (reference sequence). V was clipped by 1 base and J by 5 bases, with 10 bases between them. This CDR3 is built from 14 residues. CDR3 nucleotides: TGTGCCAGCAGCCAAGCTTCCCTAGGAGATACGCAGTATTTT. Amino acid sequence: CASSQASLGDTQYF.

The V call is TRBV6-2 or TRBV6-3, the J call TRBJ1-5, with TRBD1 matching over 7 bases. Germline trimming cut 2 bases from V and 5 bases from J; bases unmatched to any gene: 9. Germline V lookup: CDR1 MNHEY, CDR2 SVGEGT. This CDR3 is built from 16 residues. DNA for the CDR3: TGTGCCAGCAGTTACAGGCACAGGGGAAGGGATCAGCCCCAGCATTTT. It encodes CASSYRHRGRDQPQHF.

Here the CDR3 DNA reads TGTGCCAGCAGTGATGGGACGTTGGGAAGTCAGCCCCAGCATTTT. Protein: CASSDGTLGSQPQHF. V is TRBV6-1 and J is TRBJ1-5; D possibly corresponds to TRBD1 (5 bases). Trimming removed 3 bases from V and 6 bases from J, with 15 bases in between. The CDR3 is made up of 15 amino acids. Germline V gives CDR1 MNHNS, CDR2 SASEGT.

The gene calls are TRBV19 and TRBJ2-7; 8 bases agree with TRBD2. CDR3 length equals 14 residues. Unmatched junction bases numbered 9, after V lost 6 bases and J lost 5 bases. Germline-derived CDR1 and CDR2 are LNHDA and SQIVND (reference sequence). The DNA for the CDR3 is TGTGCCAGTAGCGTAGCGGGAAATGTTGACGAGCAGTACTTC. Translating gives CASSVAGNVDEQYF. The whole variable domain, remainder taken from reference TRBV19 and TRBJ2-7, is DGGITQSPKYLFRKEGQNVTLSCEQNLNHDAMYWYRQDPGQGLRLIYYSQIVNDFQKGDIAEGYSVSREKKESFPLTVTSAQKNPTAFYLCASSVAGNVDEQYFGPGTRLTVT.

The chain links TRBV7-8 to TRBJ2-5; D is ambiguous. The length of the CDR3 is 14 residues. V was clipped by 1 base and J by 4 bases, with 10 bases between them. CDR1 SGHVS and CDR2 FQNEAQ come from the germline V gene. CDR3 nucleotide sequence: TGTGCCAGCAGCTTAGTTATCCGTCGAGAGACCCAGTACTTC. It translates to CASSLVIRRETQYF.

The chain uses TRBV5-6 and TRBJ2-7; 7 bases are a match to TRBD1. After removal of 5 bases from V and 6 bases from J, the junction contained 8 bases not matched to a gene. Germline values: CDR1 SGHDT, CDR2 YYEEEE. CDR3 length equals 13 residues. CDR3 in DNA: TGTGCCAGCAGGCTGAGGGGGCTAGGCGAGCAGTACTTC. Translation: CASRLRGLGEQYF. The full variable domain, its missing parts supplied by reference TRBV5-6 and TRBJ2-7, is DAGVTQSPTHLIKTRGQQVTLRCSPKSGHDTVSWYQQALGQGPQFIFQYYEEEERQRGNFPDRFSGHQFPNYSSELNVNALLLGDSALYLCASRLRGLGEQYFGPGTRLTVT.

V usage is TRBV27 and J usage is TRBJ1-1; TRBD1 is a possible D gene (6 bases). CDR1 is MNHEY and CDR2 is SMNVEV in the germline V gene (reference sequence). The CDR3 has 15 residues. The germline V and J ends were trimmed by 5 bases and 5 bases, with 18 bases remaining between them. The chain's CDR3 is CASSTVRGKGTEAFF. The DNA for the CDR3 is TGTGCCAGCAGTACCGTCAGGGGAAAAGGGACTGAAGCTTTCTTT.

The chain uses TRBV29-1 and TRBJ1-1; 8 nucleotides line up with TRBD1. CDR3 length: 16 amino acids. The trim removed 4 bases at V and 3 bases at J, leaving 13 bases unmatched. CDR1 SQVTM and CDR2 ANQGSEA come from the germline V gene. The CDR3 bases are TGCAGCGTTGGAGGGACTAGACAGGGGAGGTACACTGAAGCTTTCTTT. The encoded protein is CSVGGTRQGRYTEAFF.

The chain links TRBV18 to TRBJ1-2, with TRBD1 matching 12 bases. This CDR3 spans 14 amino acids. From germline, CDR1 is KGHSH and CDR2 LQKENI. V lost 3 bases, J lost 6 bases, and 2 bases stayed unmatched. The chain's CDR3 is CASSPGQGAHGYTF. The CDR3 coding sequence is TGTGCCAGCTCACCGGGACAGGGGGCACATGGCTACACCTTC.

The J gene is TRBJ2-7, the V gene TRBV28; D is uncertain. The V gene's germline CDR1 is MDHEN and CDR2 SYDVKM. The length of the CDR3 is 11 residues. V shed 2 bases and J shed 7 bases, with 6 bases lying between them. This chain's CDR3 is CASSLVREQYF. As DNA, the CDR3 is TGTGCCAGCAGTTTAGTCAGAGAGCAGTACTTC.

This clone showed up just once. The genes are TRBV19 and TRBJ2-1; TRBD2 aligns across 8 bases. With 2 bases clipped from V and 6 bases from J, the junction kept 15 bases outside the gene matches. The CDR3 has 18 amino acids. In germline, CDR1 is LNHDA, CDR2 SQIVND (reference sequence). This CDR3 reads CASSIPLQVAGWGNEQFF. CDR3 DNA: TGTGCCAGTAGTATACCCCTCCAGGTAGCGGGATGGGGCAATGAGCAGTTCTTC.

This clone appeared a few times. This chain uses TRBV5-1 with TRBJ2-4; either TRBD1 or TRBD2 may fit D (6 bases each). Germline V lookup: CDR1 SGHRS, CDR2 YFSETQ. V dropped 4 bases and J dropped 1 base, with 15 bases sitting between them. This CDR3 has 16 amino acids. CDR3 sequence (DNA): TGCGCCAGCAGCCCTCGGGGGCAGGGGGCCAAAAACATTCAGTACTTC. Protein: CASSPRGQGAKNIQYF.

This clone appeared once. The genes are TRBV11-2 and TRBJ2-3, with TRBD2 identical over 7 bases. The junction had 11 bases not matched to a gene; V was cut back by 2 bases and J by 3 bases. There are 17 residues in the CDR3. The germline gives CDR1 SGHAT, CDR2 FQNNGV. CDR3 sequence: CASSLSGAGLGTDTQYF. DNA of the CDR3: TGTGCCAGCAGCTTAAGCGGGGCGGGCCTTGGGACAGATACGCAGTATTTT.